These 12 T cell receptor beta chains were sequenced from one sample in a study of beta chain features in type 1 diabetes. Expressed TCRB transcripts were sequenced because the isolated RNA had all been reverse transcribed beforehand. Clones were read by immunoSEQ multiplex PCR, and TCRdb kept only the in-frame ones, dropping some. The table lists hundreds of thousands of clones, 7% to 9% of them singletons. What was sequenced was central memory CD4+ T cells from blood. These receptors were taken from a young woman in good health.

A remark on this clone: The same CDR3 is also encoded by other DNA sequences in this sample. The chain links TRBV27 to TRBJ2-5; D tentatively reads TRBD1 or TRBD2 (5 bases each). CDR1 is MNHEY and CDR2 is SMNVEV in the germline V gene (reference sequence). V lost 6 bases and J lost 5, with 10 bases in between. The CDR3 covers 12 residues. CDR3 nucleotides: TGTGCCAGCAGGGGGGTAGGGGAGACCCAGTACTTC. This translates into CASRGVGETQYF.

The J gene is TRBJ2-5, the V gene TRBV5-1; D is unclear. Germline V lookup: CDR1 SGHRS, CDR2 YFSETQ. The germline V and J ends were trimmed by 4 bases and 5 bases, with 12 bases remaining between them. The CDR3 length is 13 residues. The CDR3 bases are TGCGCCAGCAGCCCTCGGGTTGGGGAGACCCAGTACTTC. Its translation is CASSPRVGETQYF.

V gene TRBV20-1 combines with J gene TRBJ1-2, with no clear D. CDR1 is DFQATT, CDR2 SNEGSKA, per germline (reference sequence). The CDR3 length is 9 residues. The V gene lost 4 bases and the J gene lost 3 bases, with 0 bases spanning the gap. The DNA of the CDR3 is TGCAGTGCTAACTATGGCTACACCTTC. Translation: CSANYGYTF.

This clone occurred a few times. This chain uses TRBV28 with TRBJ2-6; 8 bases fit TRBD1. There are 15 residues in the CDR3. Per germline, CDR1 MDHEN and CDR2 SYDVKM. Trimming cost V 8 bases and J 1 base; bases outside gene matches: 4. The CDR3 sequence: CASGTGSSGANVLTF. CDR3 sequence (DNA): TGTGCCAGCGGGACAGGATCATCTGGGGCCAACGTCCTGACTTTC. Full variable domain (missing parts from reference TRBV28 and TRBJ2-6): DVKVTQSSRYLVKRTGEKVFLECVQDMDHENMFWYRQDPGLGLRLIYFSYDVKMKEKGDIPEGYSVSREKKERFSLILESASTNQTSMYLCASGTGSSGANVLTFGAGSRLTVL.

The V call is TRBV27, the J call TRBJ2-7, with 10 bases lining up with TRBD1. With 2 bases clipped from V and 2 bases from J, the junction kept 6 bases outside the gene matches. This CDR3 is 16 amino acids long. Germline values: CDR1 MNHEY, CDR2 SMNVEV (reference sequence). The DNA of the CDR3 is TGTGCCAGCAGTTTAATGGGGGGACAGGGGACCTACGAGCAGTACTTC. Translation gives CASSLMGGQGTYEQYF.

In its sample, this clone was seen a few times. This chain joins TRBV11-2 and TRBJ2-7, with D possibly matching TRBD1 (6 bases). The germline V and J ends were trimmed by 0 bases and 6 bases, with 12 bases remaining between them. This CDR3 contains 14 residues. From germline, CDR1 is SGHAT and CDR2 FQNNGV. The CDR3 coding sequence is TGTGCCAGCAGCTTAGAACAGGGATCGTCCGAGCAGTACTTC. Protein product: CASSLEQGSSEQYF.

This clone was found many times. The chain employs TRBV11-3 and TRBJ2-1; 10 bases agree with TRBD2. The CDR3 loop spans 17 amino acids. J lost 8 bases, V lost 5 bases, and 15 bases had no gene match. Germline CDR1 SGHNT, CDR2 YENEEA. CDR3 DNA: TGTGCCAGCAGCCCAGGGGCTAGCGGGAGTCGAGGGCATGAGCAGTTCTTC. Translating it yields CASSPGASGSRGHEQFF.

A few counts support this clone. CDR3 bases: TGTGCCAGCAGCCAACCAGCGGGGGGTGCAGGAGGGACTGAAGCTTTCTTT. As protein: CASSQPAGGAGGTEAFF. The V gene is TRBV4-2, the J gene TRBJ1-1, with TRBD1 as a possible D gene (5 bases). V lost 2 bases to trimming and J lost 5 bases, with 21 bases between them. The CDR3 sequence is 17 residues long. From germline, CDR1 is LGHNA and CDR2 YNFKEQ.

This clone was detected only a few times. In DNA form, the CDR3 reads TGTGCCAGCAGCTTAGCGCCCGGGACTGGGCCCAATGAGCAGTTCTTC. Protein sequence: CASSLAPGTGPNEQFF. The chain links TRBV11-1 to TRBJ2-1; tentatively, D is TRBD2 (6 bases). V lost 0 bases, J lost 6 bases, and 15 bases lay in between. Per the germline V gene, CDR1 is SGHAT and CDR2 is FQDESV (reference sequence). The CDR3 covers 16 residues.

This rearrangement joins TRBV4-3 to TRBJ1-3; D remains unclear. The germline gives CDR1 LGHNA, CDR2 YSLEER. The CDR3 spans 17 residues. V was cut by 0 bases and J by 0 bases, with 12 bases left in between. For the CDR3, the DNA is TGCGCCAGCAGCCAAGATCCCCCGTCGGACTCTGGAAACACCATATATTTT. Amino acids: CASSQDPPSDSGNTIYF.

The chain uses TRBV29-1 and TRBJ2-1, with 8 nucleotides matching TRBD2. The J segment lost 7 bases and the V segment lost 5 bases, leaving 13 bases of the junction unmatched. Germline CDR1 and CDR2: SQVTM and ANQGSEA. CDR3 length: 15 amino acids. CDR3 region: CSVTTAGDIGNEQFF. The CDR3 DNA follows: TGCAGCGTTACGACAGCGGGAGATATAGGGAATGAGCAGTTCTTC.

The chain recombines TRBV2 with TRBJ2-1; TRBD1 agrees at 9 bases. This CDR3 region has 13 residues. V trimming: 6 bases; J trimming: 6 bases; junction bases outside the gene matches: 3. Germline assignment: CDR1 SNHLY and CDR2 FYNNEI. CDR3 DNA: TGTGCCAGCAGGCGACAGGGGGTCAATGAGCAGTTCTTC. Its translation: CASRRQGVNEQFF.